The present T cell receptor beta chain was sequenced within a study of shared clonotypes between healthy human individuals. Overall study: There were three CD4 naive, three CD4 memory, two CD8 naive and one CD8 memory plates per donor.

Here immunoSEQ multiplex PCR was the method, and the copy in TCRdb shows in-frame clones only, minus some. The sample has some 1,100,000 clones; approximately 80% are singletons. This CDR3 region has 15 residues. Germline V gene data show CDR1 as LGHNA and CDR2 as YSLEER. The chain is built from TRBV4-3 and TRBJ2-5; 8 bases fit TRBD2. The J call is uncertain, as TRBJ2-7 better fits the DNA end. The sequenced sample was memory CD4+ T cells from PBMCs. Subset meaning: CD45RA-negative fraction. The receptor's source is a man between 18 and 29 years old in good health. Some clones in this sample may be carry-over from other donors' samples. The chain's CDR3 is CASSQKAGETYEQYF. The DNA of the CDR3 is TGCGCCAGCAGCCAAAAAGCGGGAGAGACCTACGAGCAGTACTTC.